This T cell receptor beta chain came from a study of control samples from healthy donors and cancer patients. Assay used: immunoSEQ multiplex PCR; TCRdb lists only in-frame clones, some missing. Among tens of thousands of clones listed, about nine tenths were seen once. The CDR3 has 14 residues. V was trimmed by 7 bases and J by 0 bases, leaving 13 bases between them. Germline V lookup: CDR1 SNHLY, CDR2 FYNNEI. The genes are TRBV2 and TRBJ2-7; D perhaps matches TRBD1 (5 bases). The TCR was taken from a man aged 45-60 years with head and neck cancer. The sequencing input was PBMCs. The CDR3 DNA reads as TGTGCCAGCAAGGCTCTGACAGCCTCCTACGAGCAGTACTTC. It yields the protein CASKALTASYEQYF.